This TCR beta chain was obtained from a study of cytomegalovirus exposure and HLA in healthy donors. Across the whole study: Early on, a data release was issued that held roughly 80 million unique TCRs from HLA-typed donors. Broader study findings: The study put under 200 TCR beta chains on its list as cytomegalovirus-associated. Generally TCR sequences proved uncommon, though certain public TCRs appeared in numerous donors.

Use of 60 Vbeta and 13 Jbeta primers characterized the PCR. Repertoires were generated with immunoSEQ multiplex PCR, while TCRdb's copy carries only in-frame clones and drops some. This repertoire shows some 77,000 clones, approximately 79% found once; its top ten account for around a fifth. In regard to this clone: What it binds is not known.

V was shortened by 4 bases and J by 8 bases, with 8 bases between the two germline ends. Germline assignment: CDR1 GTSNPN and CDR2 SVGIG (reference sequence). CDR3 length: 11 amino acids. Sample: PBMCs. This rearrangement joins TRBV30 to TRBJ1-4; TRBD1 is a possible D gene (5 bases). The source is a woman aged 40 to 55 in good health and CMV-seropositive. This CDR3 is CAWTRAEKLFF. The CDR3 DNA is TGTGCCTGGACCAGGGCGGAAAAACTGTTTTTT.